The rows below give T cell receptor beta chains drawn from one sample of a study of CD4 T cells in relation to SARS-CoV-2 and coronaviruses. Their target antigens are unknown. TCRdb's copy holds only in-frame clones and misses some; the assay was immunoSEQ multiplex PCR. The data contain under 30,000 clones, under 80% of them seen just once; the ten biggest clones take up 13% to 15%. Sequenced material: CD4+ T cells from PBMCs, cultured in vitro. The receptors were gathered from a human donor in good health. The conserved cysteine and the conserved F or W are not part of the CDR3 here. Fields, in order: J gene, V gene, CDR3 protein.

J gene: TRBJ2-3; V gene: TRBV5-1; CDR3 protein: ASSLSDSTDTQY
J gene: TRBJ2-7; V gene: TRBV3-1/TRBV3-2; CDR3 protein: ASSHWDNYEQY
J gene: TRBJ2-7; V gene: TRBV6-5; CDR3 protein: ASSYPGQGNEQY
J gene: TRBJ2-7; V gene: TRBV7-9; CDR3 protein: ASSPRGSSSYEQY
J gene: TRBJ2-5; V gene: TRBV5-1; CDR3 protein: ASSLAAQETQY
J gene: TRBJ2-7; V gene: TRBV21-1; CDR3 protein: ASRSTEPSYEQY
J gene: TRBJ2-3; V gene: TRBV19; CDR3 protein: ASSGQGPDTQY
J gene: TRBJ1-3; V gene: TRBV27; CDR3 protein: ASSPLEAGAGNTIY
J gene: TRBJ2-1; V gene: TRBV7-2; CDR3 protein: ASSLLGHLYNEQF
J gene: TRBJ2-3; V gene: TRBV5-1; CDR3 protein: ASSAGGLAGGYYTDTQY
J gene: TRBJ2-7; V gene: TRBV27; CDR3 protein: ASSEGVGEQY
J gene: TRBJ2-1; V gene: TRBV18; CDR3 protein: ASSPATYNEQF
J gene: TRBJ1-5; V gene: TRBV6-6; CDR3 protein: ASSPVGSNQPQH
J gene: TRBJ2-1; V gene: TRBV7-2; CDR3 protein: ASSLGSGLPNEQF
J gene: TRBJ1-2; V gene: TRBV2; CDR3 protein: ASRAGQATYGYT
J gene: TRBJ2-3; V gene: TRBV7-3; CDR3 protein: ASSPDGKTADTQY
J gene: TRBJ2-1; V gene: TRBV7-6; CDR3 protein: ASSSFSGSSYNEQF
J gene: TRBJ2-4; V gene: TRBV4-3; CDR3 protein: ASSQVGSNIQY
J gene: TRBJ2-1; V gene: TRBV6-2/TRBV6-3; CDR3 protein: ASSYLDPNEQF
J gene: TRBJ2-1; V gene: TRBV11-2; CDR3 protein: ASSLEFNEQF